This entry features one T cell receptor beta chain sequence. The sample belongs to a study of early T cells in non-severe SARS-CoV-2 infection. Overall study context: Sequencing of unsorted whole blood was done on bulk RNA, leaving chains unpaired.

CDR3 size: 14 residues. V was pared by 4 bases and J by 2 bases, with 11 bases between. CDR1 and CDR2 (germline): SGHRS, YFSETQ. MiXCR was run by TCRdb on the 5' RACE reads, yielding one entry per CDR3 protein. Among tens of thousands of distinct CDR3 sequences listed, around 10% were seen once. This sequence was found in an adult who was a healthcare worker with PCR-confirmed SARS-CoV-2 infection or an uninfected control (not recorded which). Specimen: whole blood. The V call is TRBV5-1, the J call TRBJ2-3; weak D call: TRBD2 (5 bases). In DNA, the CDR3 is TGCGCCAGCAGCCCGGTACTAGACACAGATACGCAGTATTTT. The encoded protein is CASSPVLDTDTQYF.